Shown below are 12 T cell receptor beta chains from a single sample sequenced in a study of blood T cell repertoires in COVID-19 (dated by TCRdb to 2018 to 2021). The method behind the library was the immunoSEQ multiplex PCR assay. Imported from immuneACCESS, the table was reduced by TCRdb to in-frame sequences with V and J called. These copies leave out some clones; in studies compared against another copy, an unresolved V gene accounts for under half, and the cause of the remainder is not known. A total of 40,000 to 55,000 clones appear in this sample, roughly 83% of them only once. The leading ten clones occupy about 4.1% of the sample. Material: peripheral blood. The source is a man over 45 with active COVID-19.

This sequence joins TRBV12-3 or TRBV12-4 and TRBJ1-2; D is possibly TRBD1 (6 bases). The V and J ends lost 7 bases and 4 bases respectively, with 13 bases between them. The CDR3 has 13 residues. The CDR3 sequence is CASKLQGSYGYTF. CDR3 in DNA: TGTGCCAGCAAACTACAGGGAAGCTATGGCTACACCTTC.

The CDR3 reads CASSLPTSFGGTF. CDR3 DNA sequence: TGTGCCAGCAGCTTACCTACCAGCTTCGGGGGCACCTTC. The chain joins TRBV7-9 to TRBJ1-2, with D possibly TRBD1 on 5 matching bases. Trimming took 2 bases from V and 13 from J, leaving 17 bases between them. From germline, CDR1 is SEHNR and CDR2 FQNEAQ (reference sequence). CDR3 length equals 13 residues.

This rearrangement joins TRBV2 to TRBJ2-4, with D possibly matching TRBD2 (5 bases). There are 11 residues in the CDR3. The germline CDR1 and CDR2 sequences are SNHLY and FYNNEI. V lost 5 bases, J lost 11 bases, and 10 bases lay in between. The chain's CDR3 is CASSPTRFQYF. CDR3 coding DNA: TGTGCCAGCAGTCCCACTAGGTTTCAGTACTTC.

This clone was counted a few times. V and J are TRBV9 and TRBJ2-6, with D possibly matching TRBD2 (6 bases). Germline CDR1 is SGDLS and CDR2 is YYNGEE. V lost 4 bases to trimming and J lost 5 bases, with 16 bases between them. The CDR3 loop spans 16 amino acids. The DNA of the CDR3 is TGTGCCAGCAGCCCGCGGCTGGAGGGCTGGGCCAACGTCCTGACTTTC. Amino acids: CASSPRLEGWANVLTF.

The rearrangement links TRBV28 to TRBJ1-5; D is undetermined. Germline CDR1 MDHEN, CDR2 SYDVKM. V lost 5 bases to trimming and J lost 6 bases, with 20 bases between them. CDR3 length: 16 residues. The CDR3 sequence is CASSQALKKSSQPQHF. As DNA, the CDR3 is TGTGCCAGCAGTCAAGCCCTGAAAAAATCGAGTCAGCCCCAGCATTTT.

The CDR3 sequence is CASRRDGGPYNEQFF. The CDR3 nucleotides are TGTGCCAGCAGACGGGATGGCGGACCCTACAATGAGCAGTTCTTC. The gene calls are TRBV6-5 and TRBJ2-1; the D gene is possibly TRBD2 (5 bases). The CDR3 totals 15 residues. The V end lost 6 bases, the J end lost 2 bases, and 14 bases lay between the germline ends. From germline, CDR1 is MNHEY and CDR2 SVGAGI.

The V gene is TRBV13, the J gene TRBJ2-5; 10 bases align to TRBD2. The CDR3 loop spans 14 amino acids. Looked up from germline, CDR1 is PRHDT and CDR2 is FYEKMQ (reference sequence). The ends lost 5 bases at V and 3 bases at J; junction bases unmatched: 3. The DNA of the CDR3 is TGTGCCAGCAGCCAGCGGGGGGGGGAAGAGACCCAGTACTTC. It is translated as CASSQRGGEETQYF.

The chain has TRBV29-1 and TRBJ2-7; D is ambiguous. This CDR3 spans 11 amino acids. Germline V gives CDR1 SQVTM, CDR2 ANQGSEA. Trimming pared 3 bases from V and 5 bases from J, leaving 8 bases between. CDR3 loop: CSVEGVDEQYF. The DNA of the CDR3 is TGCAGCGTTGAGGGCGTGGACGAGCAGTACTTC.

This chain uses TRBV7-9 with TRBJ1-5, with 8 bases lining up with TRBD1. This CDR3 has 14 amino acids. The V and J ends lost 3 bases and 6 bases, in that order; junction bases with no gene match: 4. Per the germline V gene, CDR1 is SEHNR and CDR2 is FQNEAQ (reference sequence). CDR3 region: CASSFTGGGQPQHF. The DNA of the CDR3 is TGTGCCAGCAGCTTTACAGGGGGTGGTCAGCCCCAGCATTTT.

The rearrangement joins TRBV5-6 to TRBJ1-1; D may be TRBD1 (5 bases). V was shortened by 2 bases and J by 0 bases, with 8 bases between the two germline ends. This CDR3 region has 14 residues. Germline V gives CDR1 SGHDT, CDR2 YYEEEE. CDR3 nucleotide sequence: TGTGCCAGCAGCTTTGGGGCTGTGAACACTGAAGCTTTCTTT. This translates into CASSFGAVNTEAFF.

This sequence joins TRBV27 and TRBJ2-2; 7 bases are a match to TRBD2. The CDR3 is 16 amino acids. Germline V gene lookup returns CDR1 MNHEY and CDR2 SMNVEV (reference sequence). Trimming at V came to 6 bases and at J to 5 bases, leaving 12 bases not matched to a gene. The CDR3 bases are TGTGCCAGCAGGGTCTCGACTAGCAGCGGGACCGGGGAGCTGTTTTTT. Encoded protein: CASRVSTSSGTGELFF.

This clone was detected once. The rearrangement uses TRBV9 and TRBJ2-6; no clear D. Germline-derived CDR1 and CDR2 are SGDLS and YYNGEE. CDR3 length equals 15 residues. The ends were cut back, 4 bases at V and 0 bases at J, with 8 bases in the middle. The CDR3 DNA reads as TGTGCCAGCAGCCTACCCATCTCTGGGGCCAACGTCCTGACTTTC. It translates to CASSLPISGANVLTF. Using reference TRBV9 and TRBJ2-6 for the parts outside the CDR3, the full variable domain is DSGVTQTPKHLITATGQRVTLRCSPRSGDLSVYWYQQSLDQGLQFLIQYYNGEERAKGNILERFSAQQFPDLHSELNLSSLELGDSALYFCASSLPISGANVLTFGAGSRLTVL.